The 18 T cell receptor beta chains listed next were all sequenced from one sample in a study of blood T cell repertoires in COVID-19. Sequencing used immunoSEQ multiplex PCR; TCRdb keeps in-frame clones, though not all of them. The table records fewer than 500,000 clones, 87% of them present only once. The sample consisted of PBMCs or T cells enriched from blood (not recorded which). The receptors originated from a woman aged 18-29 years who had recovered from COVID-19.

V usage is TRBV10-2 and J usage is TRBJ1-5; D perhaps matches TRBD1 (5 bases). Trimming stripped 3 bases from V and 2 bases from J, with 14 bases between. The CDR3 totals 16 residues. Germline CDR1 WSHSY, CDR2 SAAADI. CDR3 nucleotide sequence: TGCGCCAGCAGTGATCGATCGGACACCCGCAATCAGCCCCAGCATTTT. Encoded protein: CASSDRSDTRNQPQHF.

Worth noting for this clone: The same CDR3 is also encoded by other DNA sequences in this sample. This rearrangement joins TRBV7-9 to TRBJ2-7; TRBD2 matches 7 bases. CDR1 is SEHNR and CDR2 is FQNEAQ in the germline V gene (reference sequence). The CDR3 has 12 amino acids. The ends lost 0 bases at V and 7 bases at J; junction bases unmatched: 0. Here the CDR3 reads CASSLARGEQYF. The CDR3 DNA follows: TGTGCCAGCAGCTTAGCGCGGGGGGAGCAGTACTTC.

The rearrangement uses TRBV19 and TRBJ2-7, with TRBD1 matching 11 bases. The V segment lost 5 bases and the J segment 6 bases; nucleotides outside the gene matches: 6. The CDR3 has 14 residues. CDR1 is LNHDA and CDR2 is SQIVND in the germline V gene (reference sequence). The DNA for the CDR3 is TGTGCCAGTAGTTCGGGACAGGGGGTCTCCGAGCAGTACTTC. Its protein product is CASSSGQGVSEQYF.

This clone was observed once. J is TRBJ1-1 and V is TRBV5-4; no reliable D call. In germline, CDR1 is SGHNT, CDR2 YYREEE (reference sequence). CDR3 size: 13 residues. V was cut by 4 bases and J by 3 bases, with 10 bases left in between. The DNA for the CDR3 is TGTGCCAGCAGCGCGGGAGGCTACACTGAAGCTTTCTTT. Amino acid sequence: CASSAGGYTEAFF.

V and J are TRBV11-3 and TRBJ2-1, with 9 bases that match TRBD1. The V segment lost 5 bases and the J segment 5 bases; nucleotides outside the gene matches: 4. The germline V gene encodes CDR1 SGHNT and CDR2 YENEEA. The CDR3 runs to 14 residues. The CDR3 sequence is CASSLRQGDNEQFF. The CDR3 nucleotides read TGTGCCAGCAGCCTCCGACAGGGGGACAATGAGCAGTTCTTC.

The chain carries TRBV12-1 and TRBJ1-1. TRBV12-1 counts as a pseudogene. CDR3 length: 17 amino acids. This CDR3 reads CASNPKVGRGGRTEAFF. The CDR3 nucleotides are TGTGCCAGCAACCCTAAGGTAGGGCGCGGGGGAAGAACTGAAGCTTTCTTT.

This chain links TRBV2 with TRBJ2-2; 7 bases agree with TRBD2. The CDR3 runs 16 residues. Germline V gives CDR1 SNHLY, CDR2 FYNNEI. V was pared by 4 bases and J by 5 bases, with 10 bases of the junction left unmatched. For the CDR3, the DNA is TGTGCCAGCAGTGTGGGGGGGACCCCTGTTACCGGGGAGCTGTTTTTT. This translates into CASSVGGTPVTGELFF. The full variable domain, its missing parts supplied by reference TRBV2 and TRBJ2-2, is EPEVTQTPSHQVTQMGQEVILRCVPISNHLYFYWYRQILGQKVEFLVSFYNNEISEKSEIFDDQFSVERPDGSNFTLKIRSTKLEDSAMYFCASSVGGTPVTGELFFGEGSRLTVL.

The rearrangement joins TRBV5-4 to TRBJ1-1, with D uncertain. The CDR3 runs 15 residues. V lost 4 bases, J lost 1 base, and 14 bases lay in between. CDR1 is SGHNT, CDR2 YYREEE, per germline (reference sequence). CDR3 sequence: CASSPGQFRNTEAFF. The CDR3 coding sequence is TGTGCCAGCAGCCCAGGTCAGTTCAGGAACACTGAAGCTTTCTTT. Full variable domain (missing parts from reference TRBV5-4 and TRBJ1-1): ETGVTQSPTHLIKTRGQQVTLRCSSQSGHNTVSWYQQALGQGPQFIFQYYREEENGRGNFPPRFSGLQFPNYSSELNVNALELDDSALYLCASSPGQFRNTEAFFGQGTRLTVV.

The chain employs TRBV2 and TRBJ1-1; TRBD1 matches 7 bases. Looked up from germline, CDR1 is SNHLY and CDR2 is FYNNEI. This CDR3 is 16 amino acids long. With V trimmed by 3 bases and J by 5 bases, 12 bases remained unmatched. CDR3: CASSDARQGRGTEAFF. The CDR3 coding sequence is TGTGCCAGCAGTGACGCTCGACAGGGAAGGGGAACTGAAGCTTTCTTT.

This chain links TRBV6-5 with TRBJ1-1, with D perhaps TRBD1 (6 bases). Germline V lookup: CDR1 MNHEY, CDR2 SVGAGI. V shed 4 bases and J shed 4 bases, with 13 bases lying between them. The CDR3 runs 14 residues. The CDR3 bases are TGTGCCAGCAGTTTCACAGGGTCGATCACTGAAGCTTTCTTT. Translation: CASSFTGSITEAFF.

This chain joins TRBV5-1 and TRBJ2-5; tentative D call: TRBD2 (5 bases). From germline, CDR1 is SGHRS and CDR2 YFSETQ. V was pared by 3 bases and J by 4 bases, with 10 bases between. The CDR3 extends over 13 amino acids. The CDR3 region has the DNA TGCGCCAGCAGCTCGGCGGCGGGAGAGACCCAGTACTTC. Translation gives CASSSAAGETQYF.

The V gene is TRBV19, the J gene TRBJ2-2; 9 bases are shared with TRBD1. V was pared by 8 bases and J by 0 bases, with 7 bases of the junction left unmatched. This CDR3 has 16 amino acids. Germline values: CDR1 LNHDA, CDR2 SQIVND (reference sequence). The CDR3 is CASGPYRGPNTGELFF. The CDR3 DNA is TGTGCCAGTGGCCCCTACAGGGGGCCGAACACCGGGGAGCTGTTTTTT. Full variable domain (outside the CDR3, taken from reference TRBV19 and TRBJ2-2): DGGITQSPKYLFRKEGQNVTLSCEQNLNHDAMYWYRQDPGQGLRLIYYSQIVNDFQKGDIAEGYSVSREKKESFPLTVTSAQKNPTAFYLCASGPYRGPNTGELFFGEGSRLTVL.

This clone was seen only once. This chain links TRBV3-1 (or the pseudogene TRBV3-2) with TRBJ1-2, with D tentatively TRBD1 (5 bases). With 0 bases removed from V and 1 base from J, the gap between germline ends came to 12 bases. Looked up from germline, CDR1 is LGHDT and CDR2 is YNNKEL (reference sequence). CDR3 length: 16 residues. This chain's CDR3 is CASSQDSTGGNYGYTF. CDR3 in DNA: TGTGCCAGCAGCCAAGATAGCACGGGGGGTAACTATGGCTACACCTTC.

A few counts support this clone. The chain links TRBV6-5 to TRBJ2-2; TRBD2 might be the D (7 bases). CDR1 MNHEY and CDR2 SVGAGI come from the germline V gene. V lost 7 bases to trimming and J lost 10 bases, with 22 bases between them. This CDR3 is 15 amino acids long. The CDR3 protein is CASTVGGGQSVELFF. The DNA for the CDR3 is TGTGCCAGCACAGTTGGGGGGGGCCAGAGTGTGGAGCTGTTTTTT.

V is TRBV10-3 and J is TRBJ2-3, with D perhaps matching TRBD2 (6 bases). This CDR3 has 14 amino acids. The V end lost 2 bases, the J end lost 2 bases, and 8 bases lay between the germline ends. Germline V CDR1 and CDR2: ENHRY, SYGVKD. CDR3 nucleotide sequence: TGTGCCATCAGTGAGCGGGGGACCACAGATACGCAGTATTTT. Residues: CAISERGTTDTQYF.

This sequence joins TRBV12-3 or TRBV12-4 and TRBJ1-2; the D gene is possibly TRBD1 (6 bases). With 7 bases removed from V and 10 bases from J, the gap between germline ends came to 16 bases. There are 12 residues in the CDR3. The CDR3 region is CASTQGGLLYTF. The CDR3 DNA is TGTGCCAGCACCCAAGGGGGATTGCTCTACACCTTC.

In this sample, this clone turned up a few times. This chain connects TRBV19 to TRBJ1-2; the D is unclear. Deletions cut 6 bases from V and 7 bases from J, with 18 bases between. This CDR3 contains 14 residues. The germline V gene encodes CDR1 LNHDA and CDR2 SQIVND (reference sequence). This chain's CDR3 is CASRPREFPFGYTF. The CDR3, as DNA: TGTGCCAGTAGGCCCCGGGAATTCCCCTTTGGCTACACCTTC.

This chain uses TRBV19 with TRBJ1-2; TRBD1 might be the D (5 bases). The CDR3 is 15 residues long. Per the germline V gene, CDR1 is LNHDA and CDR2 is SQIVND (reference sequence). V shed 4 bases and J shed 4 bases, with 16 bases lying between them. CDR3 sequence reads: CASSRITGVPYGYTF. In DNA form, the CDR3 reads TGTGCCAGTAGTAGAATTACAGGAGTACCCTATGGCTACACCTTC.